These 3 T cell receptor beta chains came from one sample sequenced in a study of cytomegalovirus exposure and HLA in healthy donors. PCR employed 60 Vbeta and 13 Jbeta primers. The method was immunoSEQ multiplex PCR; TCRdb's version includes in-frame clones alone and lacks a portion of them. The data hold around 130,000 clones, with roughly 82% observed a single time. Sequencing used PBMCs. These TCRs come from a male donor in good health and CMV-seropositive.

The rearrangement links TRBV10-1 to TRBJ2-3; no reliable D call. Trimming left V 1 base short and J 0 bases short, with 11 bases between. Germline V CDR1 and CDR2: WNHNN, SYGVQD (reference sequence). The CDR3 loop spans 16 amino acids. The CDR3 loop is CASSELTRPSTDTQYF. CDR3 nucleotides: TGCGCCAGCAGTGAGTTGACTCGTCCTAGCACAGATACGCAGTATTTT.

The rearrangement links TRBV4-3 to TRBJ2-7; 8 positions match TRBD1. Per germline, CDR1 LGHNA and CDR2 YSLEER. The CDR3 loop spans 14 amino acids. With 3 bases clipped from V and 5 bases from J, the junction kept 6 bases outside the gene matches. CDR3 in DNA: TGCGCCAGCAGCCACGGGACAGGACTTGACGAGCAGTACTTC. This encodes CASSHGTGLDEQYF.

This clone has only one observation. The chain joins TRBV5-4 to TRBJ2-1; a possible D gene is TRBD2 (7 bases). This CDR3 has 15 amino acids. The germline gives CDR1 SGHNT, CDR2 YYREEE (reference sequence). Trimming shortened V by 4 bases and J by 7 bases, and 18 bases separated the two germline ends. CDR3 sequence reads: CASSQGRAEGNEQFF. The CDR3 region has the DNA TGTGCCAGCAGCCAGGGGAGGGCCGAGGGAAATGAGCAGTTCTTC.